This record looks at one T cell receptor beta chain sequence and its context. This clone came up a few times. Its antigen remains unidentified. One base away there is no much larger clone; base qualities are not given. The cohort comprised approximately 700 healthy bone marrow donors. At the time of sampling, every cohort member was nominally healthy, though immune exposures that went unrecorded were likely present. The donor was CMV seronegative and belonged to the group of over 350 seronegative cohort members. Each donor provided a peripheral blood sample, and peripheral blood mononuclear cells were used for TCR beta sequencing. The Qiagen DNeasy Blood Extraction Kit was used to extract genomic DNA from the blood cell samples. The sample comes from a study of cytomegalovirus exposure and HLA in healthy donors (dated by TCRdb to the late 2010s). In terms of the full investigation: An earlier analysis of approximately 640 of the donors reported 250 to 350 Gb of sequence data and 117 million unique TCR beta sequences from 150 million to 200 million T cells. Approximately 300 gigabases of sequencing data and around 90 million unique TCR sequences made up an early release that covered some 640 HLA-typed donors. Of the roughly 410 genotyped donors, 70% to 90% were placed in the genetic ancestry cluster associated with self-reported Caucasian donors. The study aimed to test whether signatures of past pathogen exposure could be identified by cataloging public T cell receptors. Using immunosequencing, the study profiled T cell repertoires from fewer than 700 subjects and related those repertoires to cytomegalovirus serostatus. In addition to the first cohort of around 670 subjects, a separate validation cohort of 120 different subjects was used. To predict cytomegalovirus infection status, the study brought together high-throughput TCR immunosequencing, statistical association of individual TCRs with disease status, and machine learning. In a later analysis, previously published TCR beta repertoires from roughly 710 donors were re-analyzed and high-resolution HLA genotyping was added so that TCR occurrence patterns could be studied. Rather than drawing on any new phenotypic data, the later analysis identified candidate immune exposures from TCR beta sequences and the way those sequences occurred across donors. In an earlier analysis of roughly 600 of the donors, high-throughput TCR beta sequencing was used to judge whether each TCR beta V gene segment behaved as functional or pseudogenic. Donor age, sex, ethnicity and CMV serostatus were compiled together with the repertoire data. Genome-wide SNP genotypes for about 65% of the 666 donors were used in a later genetic analysis, which treated that subset as a discovery cohort. All discovery cohort repertoires had been generated using a single sequencing platform. HLA typing included class I and class II loci at four-digit resolution. The number of typed donors differed by locus: roughly 629-630 for A, B, C, DRB1 and DQB1; approximately 520 for DQA1; approximately 600 for DPA1; and about 450 for DPB1. Because of strong linkage in the cohort, four to six DR-DQ haplotypes were treated as single units for association and clustering. Among almost 400 genotyped donors of the cohort, an average of roughly 240,000 unique TCR beta nucleotide sequences were sequenced per donor, roughly a sixth of them non-productive. On the study overall, not on this receptor specifically: Some IMGT-functional V segments, including TRBV6-2 and TRBV6-3, could not be distinguished by the 87-base-pair reads and were therefore excluded. The presence/absence analyses assumed that sequencing depth was roughly uniform across donors, and that assumption may not be true. In a later analysis, most CMV-associated TCR beta chains were found to appear HLA-restricted, with HLA associations seemingly driven largely by CMV exposure. Most TCR sequences were seen in very few donors, while some public TCRs were found in many individuals. A further reported finding was that TCR beta sequences accurately predicted the HLA-A and HLA-B alleles for most subjects in the first cohort. In a later analysis, HLA-associated TCR beta chains were found to be more clonally expanded and to have lower generation probabilities than equally common non-associated chains. In a later analysis, the rate of TCR association differed among HLA loci, with DRB1 alleles having the most associated TCRs and HLA-C alleles having the fewest. Strong co-occurrence of HLA alleles, especially DR and DQ, made assigning TCR associations to individual alleles difficult. The authors suggested that the approach could potentially be generalized to other disease states and immunological phenotypes. The classifier was reported to diagnose cytomegalovirus status with high specificity and sensitivity in both the original cohort and the validation cohort. In a later analysis, 15,000 to 20,000 TCR beta sequences were associated with specific HLA alleles at a false discovery rate of 0.05. In this cohort, only TCR beta chains were sequenced, and detectable features were limited by the absence of alpha or paired-chain data. Correlated functional status among segregating V segments might reflect linkage disequilibrium, but an unknown experimental factor could not be ruled out. Because counts were too low, roughly 17 rarely observed V segments, including chromosome 9 orphons, were left out of the earlier analysis of some 640 of the donors. In the study, 150 to 200 TCR beta chains were listed as associated with cytomegalovirus. CMV serostatus was the only immune exposure information available for the cohort. A cluster of highly shared sequence variants was judged likely to represent a technical artifact of the sequencing pipeline. According to a later genetic analysis, donors in an Asian-associated ancestry cluster had fewer N-insertions in productive TCRs than the approximately 630-donor mean. A later analysis reported that several top co-occurrence clusters appeared linked to parvovirus B19, influenza, CMV and Epstein-Barr virus. In an earlier analysis of more than 450 of the donors, most TCR beta V segments were observed in productive rearrangements about 87% or about 30% of the time, broadly matching IMGT annotations. A later genetic analysis associated a missense DCLRE1C variant with V-gene and J-gene trimming of TCR beta chains, and an independent cohort replicated the association. A few of the identified cytomegalovirus-associated TCR beta chains were confirmed in vitro to be specific for cytomegalovirus antigens. Because some donors lacked HLA typing at each locus, the association tests relied only on the typed subset.

The CDR3 covers 14 residues, taking in both the cysteine and the phenylalanine. Only the CDR3 portion is preserved as DNA: 42 bases, with reading frame beginning at the first base. The germline V gene (reference sequence) yields SEHNR for CDR1 and FQNEAQ for CDR2. V was cut back by 8 bases and J by 0 bases, leaving a gap of 11 bases between them. Receptor amplification or capture employed the immunoSEQ multiplex PCR assay. A mixture of 60 forward primers for TCR Vbeta segments and 13 reverse primers for TCR Jbeta segments was used in the multiplex PCR. Amplification of the CDR3 region of rearranged TCR beta genes was performed with a multiplex PCR assay on genomic DNA. On the Illumina HiSeq System, the amplified TCR beta libraries were sequenced as 87-base-pair reads. The original pipeline was this. Across the 670 or so repertoires, a later analysis counted 80 million or so unique TCR beta chains, roughly 11 million of which were shared by at least two donors. To remove PCR and sequencing errors, raw reads were error-corrected and collapsed into unique sequences using a nearest-neighbor algorithm that merged closely related sequences. To assign V, D and J gene segments, CDR3 sequences were aligned to IMGT reference sequences. For a sequence to be retained, at least a six-nucleotide match to both a V gene segment and a J gene segment was required. A rearrangement was called productive if the CDR3 had no stop codons and remained in frame with V and J, and every other rearrangement was called non-productive. CDR3 was defined by IMGT convention, running from the second conserved V-encoded cysteine to the conserved J-encoded phenylalanine. The earlier analysis of a few hundred of the donors excluded any sequence lacking an unambiguous match to a single V gene segment. An earlier analysis of several hundred of the donors called V segments functional above 56.7% productive rearrangements and segregating when the between-donor standard deviation exceeded 5%. A statistical classification framework was developed to diagnose cytomegalovirus status using the catalog of TCR beta chain sequences. In a later analysis, TCR nucleotide sequences were compared against IMGT/GENE-DB human TR gene sequences so that V and J genes could be assigned. Using the TCRdist pipeline, a later analysis assigned CDR3 sequences along with most-parsimonious VDJ recombination scenarios. In a later analysis, each TCR beta chain was defined by its CDR3 amino acid sequence together with its V-gene family, and reads lacking a unique V-gene family were excluded. As a way to deal with suspected cross-contamination and a sequencing artifact, a later analysis dropped 500 to 700 nucleotide sequences that were highly shared and had low generation probability. For each public chain, a later analysis derived a clonal expansion index from normalized ranks of inferred template counts within each repertoire. In a later analysis, generation probabilities were computed using a VDJ recombination model fitted to out-of-frame rearrangements, and the results were checked against IGoR. A later analysis scored TCR-TCR, TCR-HLA and TCR-CMV co-occurrence with hypergeometric tests, applying a repertoire-size bias correction to TCR pairs. To estimate false discovery rates, a later analysis permuted the HLA or CMV assignments 20 times. In a later analysis, co-occurring TCRs were grouped using DBSCAN, with TCRdist sequence similarity added in when clustering inside HLA-allele-positive subsets. For co-occurrence clustering, repertoires with fewer than 30,000 or more than 120,000 public chains were excluded, along with five repertoires with anomalous nucleotide sharing. As stored in TCRdb, this immuneACCESS dataset retains in-frame rearrangements with V and J assigned. A fraction of the clones does not appear; measured against another copy, unresolved V genes explain less than half of the discrepancy, and the remainder lacks a known reason. D and trimming come from the DNA, and the V and J calls and clone size come from that table. A total of fewer than 200,000 clones appear in this sample, less than 85% of them only once. Together, the top ten hold around 1.5% of the sample.

This receptor was obtained from a male donor in good health and CMV-seronegative. The sample consisted of PBMCs. Rearrangement joined TRBV7-9 to TRBJ1-5; perhaps TRBD1 is the D gene, with 6 bases matching. The CDR3 is CASRRTDSNQPQHF. The DNA sequence is as follows: TGTGCCAGCCGCCGGACAGATAGCAATCAGCCCCAGCATTTT.